What follows are 27 T cell receptor beta chains derived from one specimen sequenced in a study of glioma-infiltrating T cells. TCR alpha and beta CDR3 regions were amplified from RNA using iRepertoire nested multiplex PCR. TCRdb reprocessed the multiplex PCR reads with MiXCR, giving one entry per CDR3 protein. This sample has around 350,000 distinct CDR3 sequences; more than 35% occur once, and the top ten carry around 11%. The sample comprised glioma tissue, nonneoplastic brain tissue, or PBMCs (not recorded which). These receptors were obtained from a human donor with low-grade glioma or glioblastoma, undergoing nonglioma brain surgery, or in good health (not recorded which).

This clonotype was observed at least ten times. This chain links TRBV27 with TRBJ2-7; D is perhaps TRBD1 (5 bases). Germline-derived CDR1 and CDR2 are MNHEY and SMNVEV (reference sequence). V was shortened by 3 bases and J by 1 base, with 7 bases between the two germline ends. The CDR3 length is 13 residues. The CDR3 region has the DNA TGTGCCAGCAGTTTTGACAGATCCTACGAGCAGTACTTC. This codes for CASSFDRSYEQYF.

The chain has TRBV15 and TRBJ2-7; TRBD1 matches at 8 bases. CDR3 length: 17 residues. Germline V lookup: CDR1 LNHNV, CDR2 YYDKDF (reference sequence). V gave up 1 base and J gave up 2 bases; unmatched junction bases: 10. As DNA, the CDR3 is TGTGCCACCAGCAGAGGGTCCGGACAGGGAGTAGCCTACGAGCAGTACTTC. Translating it yields CATSRGSGQGVAYEQYF.

V is TRBV3-1 and J is TRBJ2-5; D is perhaps TRBD1 or TRBD2 (6 bases each). The CDR3 length is 16 residues. Between the trimmed V and J ends, which lost 1 base and 0 bases, there was a span of 12 bases. Germline CDR1 is LGHDT and CDR2 is YNNKEL (reference sequence). Here the CDR3 DNA reads TGTGCCAGCAGCCAAGCGGGGGCGGGGTACCAAGAGACCCAGTACTTC. Translated: CASSQAGAGYQETQYF.

A remark on this clonotype: The junction differs from germline at one of its ends, possibly a read error. Here the CDR3 reads CASSYSRGSANPYDQYF. The CDR3 DNA is TGTGCCAGCAGTTACTCGAGGGGCAGCGCTAACCCCTACGATCAGTACTTC. This sequence joins TRBV6-5 and TRBJ2-7; D might be TRBD1 or TRBD2, each matching 5 bases. Germline lookup yields CDR1 MNHEY and CDR2 SVGAGI. The CDR3 is made up of 17 amino acids.

This clonotype was seen many times. The chain carries TRBV6-2 or TRBV6-3 and TRBJ2-7; D is unresolved. The CDR3 loop spans 13 amino acids. The germline CDR1 and CDR2 sequences are MNHEY and SVGEGT. Trimming left V 2 bases short and J 3 bases short, with 8 bases between. Written as DNA, the CDR3 is TGTGCCAGCAGTTACCTCCGAGTCTACGAGCAGTACTTC. It yields the protein CASSYLRVYEQYF.

This clonotype was recorded many times. V is TRBV20-1 and J is TRBJ2-3, with D possibly TRBD1 on 7 matching bases. The germline V and J ends were trimmed by 2 bases and 4 bases, with 10 bases remaining between them. This CDR3 has 13 amino acids. The germline gives CDR1 DFQATT, CDR2 SNEGSKA (reference sequence). Written as DNA, the CDR3 is TGCAGTGCTAGACAGGGGGAGGCAGATACGCAGTATTTT. As protein: CSARQGEADTQYF.

The chain couples TRBV11-2 to TRBJ1-6; D is unresolved. The CDR3 totals 13 residues. The germline V and J ends were trimmed by 1 base and 8 bases, with 6 bases remaining between them. Looked up from germline, CDR1 is SGHAT and CDR2 is FQNNGV. The CDR3, as DNA: TGTGCCAGCAGCTTAGTCCCAGATTCACCCCTCCACTTT. Protein product: CASSLVPDSPLHF. Complete variable domain (other parts from reference TRBV11-2 and TRBJ1-6): EAGVAQSPRYKIIEKRQSVAFWCNPISGHATLYWYQQILGQGPKLLIQFQNNGVVDDSQLPKDRFSAERLKGVDSTLKIQPAKLEDSAVYLCASSLVPDSPLHFGNGTRLTVT.

The chain couples TRBV7-2 to TRBJ2-3, with a weak D call TRBD1 (6 bases). Deletions cut 4 bases from V and 4 bases from J, with 21 bases between. The CDR3 has 17 amino acids. The germline V gene has CDR1 SGHTA and CDR2 FQGNSA. CDR3 DNA: TGTGCCAGCAGCTACCCAGGGGTATGGAGTCAGGCAGATACGCAGTATTTT. Translation gives CASSYPGVWSQADTQYF.

A remark on this clonotype: This could be a read error, since a much larger clone is one nucleotide away. The chain carries TRBV7-2 and TRBJ1-1; D is uncertain. The CDR3 runs 14 residues. The ends were cut back, 1 base at V and 2 bases at J, with 8 bases in the middle. The germline CDR1 and CDR2 sequences are SGHTA and FQGNSA. The chain's CDR3 is CASSLGNINTEAFF. The CDR3 DNA reads as TGTGCCAGCAGCTTAGGCAACATTAACACTGAAGCTTTCTTT.

The CDR3 sequence is CASSLLDNEQFF. The CDR3, as DNA: TGTGCCAGCAGCCTTCTGGACAATGAGCAGTTCTTC. This sequence joins TRBV3-1 and TRBJ2-1, with D unclear. This CDR3 is 12 amino acids long. V lost 4 bases to trimming and J lost 5 bases, with 6 bases between them. CDR1 and CDR2 (germline): LGHDT, YNNKEL (reference sequence).

This clonotype showed up just a few times. The rearrangement links TRBV4-1 to TRBJ1-3, with D maybe TRBD1 (6 bases). V shed 4 bases and J shed 4 bases, with 11 bases lying between them. Looked up from germline, CDR1 is MGHRA and CDR2 is YSYEKL. This CDR3 has 14 amino acids. CDR3 loop: CASSRDIGGNTIYF. The CDR3, as DNA: TGCGCCAGCAGCCGGGACATTGGGGGAAACACCATATATTTT.

The chain employs TRBV5-6 and TRBJ2-1, with D unresolved. The CDR3 extends over 17 amino acids. Trimming took off 4 bases at V and 0 bases at J, with 17 bases between the two ends. The V gene's germline CDR1 is SGHDT and CDR2 YYEEEE. The CDR3 protein is CASSAPETLVSYNEQFF. Here the CDR3 DNA reads TGTGCCAGCAGCGCTCCAGAGACTCTCGTCTCCTACAATGAGCAGTTCTTC.

As concerns this clonotype: A read error may be the cause here, since a much bigger clone is one base away. The V and J genes are TRBV6-1 and TRBJ1-2; the D is unclear. The CDR3 spans 13 residues. Trimming removed 8 bases from V and 3 bases from J, with 13 bases in between. CDR1 and CDR2 from the germline V gene are MNHNS and SASEGT. CDR3 sequence: CASGRAADYGYTF. Here the CDR3 DNA reads TGTGCCAGCGGAAGGGCAGCTGACTATGGCTACACCTTC.

V gene TRBV5-4 combines with J gene TRBJ2-3; D unresolved. Trimming stripped 4 bases from V and 0 bases from J, with 15 bases between. This CDR3 has 16 amino acids. The germline gives CDR1 SGHNT, CDR2 YYREEE (reference sequence). CDR3 nucleotides: TGTGCCAGCAGCAGCCCGACGGCGCCTAGCACAGATACGCAGTATTTT. Its protein product is CASSSPTAPSTDTQYF.

Concerning this clonotype itself: One end of the junction is discordant with germline, which a read error may explain. CDR3 bases: TGTGCCAGCAGCCTGGGACAGGTGCGGGGAAACACCGTATATTTT. Residues: CASSLGQVRGNTVYF. The chain uses TRBV25-1 and TRBJ1-3, with 8 bases aligning to TRBD1. This CDR3 spans 15 amino acids. Germline V gives CDR1 MGHDK, CDR2 SYGVNS.

A word on this clonotype: In this CDR3 the conserved last residue, phenylalanine or tryptophan, is missing, so a read error is likely. The chain has TRBV7-2 and TRBJ2-5; 9 bases align to TRBD1. Germline V gene sequence: CDR1 SGHTA, CDR2 FQGNSA. V trimming: 5 bases; J trimming: 5 bases; junction bases outside the gene matches: 9. This CDR3 spans 15 amino acids. The CDR3 is CASSINRGRGETQYL. The DNA of the CDR3 is TGTGCCAGCAGCATTAACAGGGGGCGAGGTGAGACCCAGTACTTA.

Note on this clonotype: This sequence may be a read error, since a much larger clone differs from it by one base. This chain uses TRBV20-1 with TRBJ2-1, with TRBD2 as a possible D gene (6 bases). CDR3 length: 12 amino acids. CDR1 and CDR2 from the germline V gene are DFQATT and SNEGSKA (reference sequence). The CDR3 region has the DNA TGCGGTGCTCAGCCGCGGGGCAATGAGCAGTTCTTC. The encoded protein is CGAQPRGNEQFF.

The J gene is TRBJ2-1, the V gene TRBV18, with D maybe TRBD1 (5 bases). V was shortened by 2 bases and J by 7 bases, with 15 bases between the two germline ends. The CDR3 runs to 15 residues. Germline lookup yields CDR1 KGHSH and CDR2 LQKENI. The CDR3 spells CASSPSQGATNEQFF. The CDR3 DNA is TGTGCCAGCTCACCATCCCAGGGCGCTACTAATGAGCAGTTCTTC.

Points on this clonotype: This sequence may be a read error, since a much larger clone differs from it by one base. A read error is likely, as this CDR3 ends without the conserved phenylalanine or tryptophan. V usage is TRBV28 and J usage is TRBJ2-7, with D perhaps matching TRBD1 (6 bases). The CDR3 extends over 15 amino acids. The V and J ends lost 4 bases and 3 bases respectively, with 16 bases between them. The germline V gene has CDR1 MDHEN and CDR2 SYDVKM. CDR3: CASSSPGQSNYEQYS. The CDR3 coding sequence is TGTGCCAGCAGTTCGCCAGGACAGAGTAACTACGAGCAGTACTCC.

This clonotype was detected a few times. The chain is built from TRBV4-1 and TRBJ2-3; 8 nucleotides match TRBD2. The CDR3 sequence is 16 residues long. The junction had 10 bases not matched to a gene; V was cut back by 2 bases and J by 6 bases. CDR1 is MGHRA and CDR2 is YSYEKL in the germline V gene. DNA of the CDR3: TGCGCCAGCAGCCAATATCCCCAGCGGGAGAGGGATACGCAGTATTTT. Protein: CASSQYPQRERDTQYF.

Comments on this clonotype: This sequence may be a read error, since a much larger clone differs from it by one base. This chain joins TRBV7-6 and TRBJ2-3; 12 bases line up with TRBD2. Germline V lookup: CDR1 SGHVS, CDR2 FNYEAQ. The CDR3 is made up of 15 amino acids. V shed 5 bases, J shed 5 bases, and the junction held 5 bases outside the gene matches. DNA of the CDR3: TGTGCCAGCAGCCTTCAACTAGCGGGAGGAGATACGCAGTATTTT. Its protein product is CASSLQLAGGDTQYF.

This clonotype was found many times. The chain couples TRBV27 to TRBJ2-7; the D gene is possibly TRBD2 (5 bases). The CDR3 sequence is 14 residues long. Germline CDR1 MNHEY, CDR2 SMNVEV (reference sequence). V lost 6 bases to trimming and J lost 5 bases, with 17 bases between them. CDR3 loop: CASRLSGSANEQYF. The CDR3, as DNA: TGTGCCAGCAGACTGAGCGGATCGGCCAACGAGCAGTACTTC.

CDR3: CASSWGDRGHTEAFF. DNA for the CDR3: TGTGCCAGCAGCTGGGGGGACAGGGGACACACTGAAGCTTTCTTT. The chain is built from TRBV5-5 and TRBJ1-1; 10 bases agree with TRBD1. The CDR3 is 15 amino acids. Germline assignment: CDR1 SGHKS and CDR2 YYEKEE (reference sequence). V gave up 3 bases and J gave up 3 bases; unmatched junction bases: 5.

This clonotype was detected only once. Possible read error: a much larger clone is one base away. V and J are TRBV28 and TRBJ1-2; D possibly corresponds to TRBD1 (6 bases). CDR1 and CDR2 from the germline V gene are MDHEN and SYDVKM. The CDR3 spans 15 residues. V gave up 4 bases and J gave up 5 bases, with 17 bases separating them. The CDR3 region has the DNA TGTGCCAGCAGTTACTGCCGCGGGGGCGAGTATGGCTACACCTTC. It specifies CASSYCRGGEYGYTF.

V is TRBV13 and J is TRBJ2-3; TRBD2 might be the D (6 bases). Trimming shortened V by 0 bases and J by 4 bases, and 8 bases separated the two germline ends. Germline loops: CDR1 PRHDT, CDR2 FYEKMQ (reference sequence). CDR3 size: 14 residues. CDR3 nucleotides: TGTGCCAGCAGCTTAGGCCGGAGGGCAGATACGCAGTATTTT. As protein: CASSLGRRADTQYF.

This clonotype was seen only a few times. The CDR3 reads CSASGTVDYEQYF. The CDR3, as DNA: TGCAGCGCCTCCGGGACGGTCGACTACGAGCAGTACTTC. The V call is TRBV29-1, the J call TRBJ2-7; D could derive from TRBD1 or TRBD2 (5 bases each). Germline V lookup: CDR1 SQVTM, CDR2 ANQGSEA. V was trimmed by 7 bases and J by 3 bases, leaving 16 bases between them. This CDR3 is 13 amino acids long.

The rearrangement joins TRBV14 to TRBJ2-2, with D possibly matching TRBD1 (5 bases). This CDR3 has 15 residues. Trimming removed 4 bases from V and 1 base from J, with 10 bases in between. Germline V gene lookup returns CDR1 SGHDN and CDR2 FVKESK. The DNA of the CDR3 is TGTGCCAGCAGCCGACAGTTTTTGAACACCGGGGAGCTGTTTTTT. Protein product: CASSRQFLNTGELFF.